This T cell receptor beta chain was identified in a study of shared T cell receptors in the human thymus. Produced via immunoSEQ multiplex PCR; TCRdb's table is partial and in-frame only. The table includes hundreds of thousands of clones, about four fifths detected once. Trimming shortened V by 3 bases and J by 8 bases, and 17 bases separated the two germline ends. The CDR3 runs to 15 residues. Germline V gene data show CDR1 as KGHSH and CDR2 as LQKENI. This sample was shared with a second study, whose subject was human thymus T cells.

The J gene is TRBJ2-1, the V gene TRBV18, with a possible D match to TRBD1 (5 bases). The material sequenced was thymocytes. The receptor comes from a boy in the first two years of life with a congenital heart defect. CDR3 protein: CASSPLLQGRDEQFF. In DNA, the CDR3 is TGTGCCAGCTCACCCCTATTGCAGGGCAGGGATGAGCAGTTCTTC.